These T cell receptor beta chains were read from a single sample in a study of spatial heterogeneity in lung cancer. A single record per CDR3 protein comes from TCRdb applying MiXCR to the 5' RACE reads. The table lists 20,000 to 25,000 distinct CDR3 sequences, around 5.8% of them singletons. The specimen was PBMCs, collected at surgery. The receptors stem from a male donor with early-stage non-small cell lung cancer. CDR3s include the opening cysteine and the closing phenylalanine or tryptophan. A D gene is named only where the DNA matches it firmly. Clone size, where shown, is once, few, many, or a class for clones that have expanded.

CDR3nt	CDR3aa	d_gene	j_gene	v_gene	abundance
TGTGCCAGCAGCCTTGGGCCTAACACAGATACGCAGTATTTT	CASSLGPNTDTQYF	-	TRBJ2-3	TRBV3-1	-
TGTGCCAGCAGTAAGGTTGAGCAGTTCTTC	CASSKVEQFF	-	TRBJ2-1	TRBV2	-
TGTGCCAGCAGCCCCCAATCTAGTGGAGAGGTTCACGGGGAGCTGTTTTTT	CASSPQSSGEVHGELFF	-	TRBJ2-2	TRBV28	few
TGTGCCAGCAGCCAGCGATGGGACAGGGGGGGCGAAAAACTGTTTTTT	CASSQRWDRGGEKLFF	TRBD1	TRBJ1-4	TRBV3-1	-
TGTGCCAGCAGCTTTAGCGGGGGGGCTGGAGGGTTCTTC	CASSFSGGAGGFF	TRBD2	TRBJ2-1	TRBV7-2	many
TGCAGCGCCAACTCTGGAAACACCATATATTTT	CSANSGNTIYF	-	TRBJ1-3	TRBV29-1	many
TGCGCCAGCAGCTTGGGCAGAGGGGGCTTTTACGAGCAGTACTTC	CASSLGRGGFYEQYF	TRBD1	TRBJ2-7	TRBV5-1	-
TGTGCCAGCAGTTCGCCTGGGGGGAATGAAAAACTGTTTTTT	CASSSPGGNEKLFF	-	TRBJ1-4	TRBV28	many
TGCGCCAGCAGCTTGATGTTGGGAGGCCATGAGCAGTTCTTC	CASSLMLGGHEQFF	-	TRBJ2-1	TRBV5-1	many
TGTGCCAGTTCCCGGGACAGGGGAACAGATACGCAGTATTTT	CASSRDRGTDTQYF	TRBD1	TRBJ2-3	TRBV19	-
TGTGCCAGCAGTCGGACAGGCGGCTCCTACGAGCAGTACTTC	CASSRTGGSYEQYF	TRBD1	TRBJ2-7	TRBV6-2/TRBV6-3	many
TGTGCCAGCAGTTTAATTGGGGGCGGCAATCAGCCCCAGCATTTT	CASSLIGGGNQPQHF	-	TRBJ1-5	TRBV28	many
TGTGCCAGCAGCAAGGGACTGACTCACTTC	CASSKGLTHF	-	TRBJ2-1	TRBV21-1	many
TGTGCCAGCACTAGAAATGGTGGGCAGGGCGGGGAGCTGTTTTTT	CASTRNGGQGGELFF	-	TRBJ2-2	TRBV2	few
TGTGCCAGCAGCCTCACAGGCCCCGGGGAGCTGTTTTTT	CASSLTGPGELFF	-	TRBJ2-2	TRBV7-9	many
TGTGCCAGCAGTTATCCGAGTTTCCTAGCGGGAGAAAAAGGGGAGCTGTTTTTT	CASSYPSFLAGEKGELFF	TRBD2	TRBJ2-2	TRBV6-6	many
TGTGCCAGCATTACAGGGGATCCCGGGGAGCTGTTTTTT	CASITGDPGELFF	TRBD1	TRBJ2-2	TRBV28	-
TGTGCCAGCAGCTTGGAGGGACAGGGTCACACTGAAGCTTTCTTT	CASSLEGQGHTEAFF	TRBD1	TRBJ1-1	TRBV5-5	-
TGTGCCAGCAGCCAAGATACCACCACCGGGGAGCTGTTTTTT	CASSQDTTTGELFF	-	TRBJ2-2	TRBV3-1	-
TGTGCCAGCAGCTTAGAGACCGACCGGGATGGCTACACCTTC	CASSLETDRDGYTF	-	TRBJ1-2	TRBV7-9	many
TGTGCCAGCATCCGGGAACCTCCGGGACAGGGGGGAACAGATACGCAGTATTTT	CASIREPPGQGGTDTQYF	TRBD1	TRBJ2-3	TRBV5-6	-
TGTGCCAGCAGCGTAAGCCCAGGGAACGGAAACACCATATATTTT	CASSVSPGNGNTIYF	-	TRBJ1-3	TRBV9	many
TGTGCCAGCAGTTTCTCCGGACTAGCGGGACTCACAGATACGCAGTATTTT	CASSFSGLAGLTDTQYF	TRBD2	TRBJ2-3	TRBV28	-
TGTGCCAGCAGCTCTGCTTCGGGGAACACCGGGGAGCTGTTTTTT	CASSSASGNTGELFF	-	TRBJ2-2	TRBV11-2	many
TGCGCCAGCAGCTTGGGGACGGAATATAATTCACCCCTCCACTTT	CASSLGTEYNSPLHF	-	TRBJ1-6	TRBV5-1	many
TGTGCCAGCAGTTTAGGACAGGGGTACTCACCCCTCCACTTT	CASSLGQGYSPLHF	TRBD1	TRBJ1-6	TRBV12-3/TRBV12-4	many
TGTGCCAGCAGCTTAGTGGCCTCCGCCGAAAACATTCAGTACTTC	CASSLVASAENIQYF	-	TRBJ2-4	TRBV7-8	-
TGTGCCAGCAGGGGAACCGGGGAGCTGTTTTTT	CASRGTGELFF	-	TRBJ2-2	TRBV11-3	-
TGTGCCACCAGCAGAGATCGGGGGGATGAGCAGTTCTTC	CATSRDRGDEQFF	TRBD2	TRBJ2-1	TRBV15	many
TGTGCCACCAGTGATCCCTATGGCTACAGCACAGATACGCAGTATTTT	CATSDPYGYSTDTQYF	-	TRBJ2-3	TRBV24-1	many
TGTGCCAGCAGCTTAACGGGACAGGGGACAGATACGCAGTATTTT	CASSLTGQGTDTQYF	TRBD1	TRBJ2-3	TRBV7-3	-
TGTGCCAGCAGCCCTCAGGGGGATCGAACCTACGAGCAGTACTTC	CASSPQGDRTYEQYF	TRBD1	TRBJ2-7	TRBV7-2	many
TGTGCCTCGAGCCGGGACAGTTCAATCGGCTACACCTTC	CASSRDSSIGYTF	TRBD1	TRBJ1-2	TRBV30	many
TGTGCCACTCTGGCGGGACCTCACTACAATGAGCAGTTCTTC	CATLAGPHYNEQFF	-	TRBJ2-1	TRBV6-2/TRBV6-3	many
TGTGCCAGTAGTATGAGGGGGTCCTACAATGAGCAGTTCTTC	CASSMRGSYNEQFF	-	TRBJ2-1	TRBV19	many
TGTGCCAGGAGGGACTATGGCTACACCTTC	CARRDYGYTF	-	TRBJ1-2	TRBV2	many
TGTGCCAGCAGTGCGTTTACAGATACGCAGTATTTT	CASSAFTDTQYF	-	TRBJ2-3	TRBV2	many
TGTGCCAGTAGTCTTTCAGGGGGCCAAGAGACCCAGTACTTC	CASSLSGGQETQYF	TRBD1	TRBJ2-5	TRBV19	medium-sized
TGTGCCAGCAGACCCATCGGTCGGGGCACTGAAGCTTTCTTT	CASRPIGRGTEAFF	-	TRBJ1-1	TRBV12-3/TRBV12-4	few
TGTGCCAGCAGTTACTCGACCAGGGCGGGTAATTCACCCCTCCACTTT	CASSYSTRAGNSPLHF	-	TRBJ1-6	TRBV6-2/TRBV6-3	-
TGTGCCAGCAGCCAAGATGGCAGCGATGGCTACACCTTC	CASSQDGSDGYTF	-	TRBJ1-2	TRBV3-1	-
TGCGCCAGCGGGAGTGGGACCCAAGAGACCCAGTACTTC	CASGSGTQETQYF	-	TRBJ2-5	TRBV5-1	many
TGTGCAGGGTCAACGGGCGACAGGAGAGATACGCAGTATTTT	CAGSTGDRRDTQYF	-	TRBJ2-3	TRBV28	many
TGTGCCACCAGTGCAGGGGTAAGTGGCGATGAGCAGTTCTTC	CATSAGVSGDEQFF	-	TRBJ2-1	TRBV24-1	many
TGTGCCAGCAGGTGGACAGGGGAAGGGACCCAGTACTTC	CASRWTGEGTQYF	TRBD1	TRBJ2-5	TRBV2	-
TGCAGTGCCCAAACGGTTAACTATGGCTACACCTTC	CSAQTVNYGYTF	-	TRBJ1-2	TRBV20-1	-
TGTGCCAGCAACAGGGGACTTACTAGCCCGGGAACAGATACGCAGTATTTT	CASNRGLTSPGTDTQYF	-	TRBJ2-3	TRBV27	many
TGCAGCGTTGTACAGGGGATCTTGGGCACTGAAGCTTTCTTT	CSVVQGILGTEAFF	TRBD1	TRBJ1-1	TRBV29-1	few
TGTGCCAGCAGCACGGGCGGGGGGCAAGAGACCCAGTACTTC	CASSTGGGQETQYF	TRBD2	TRBJ2-5	TRBV5-6	many
TGTGCCAGCAGCTTTAAAGCAGGGGGCCCTGGAGGGGGAGAAGCTTTCTTT	CASSFKAGGPGGGEAFF	TRBD1	TRBJ1-1	TRBV7-9	many
TGTGCCAGCAGTTATGGCCAGCAAGAGACCCAGTACTTC	CASSYGQQETQYF	-	TRBJ2-5	TRBV6-2/TRBV6-3	many
TGCAGTGCTAGACCTCCGGACAGGCCCAGCACAGATACGCAGTATTTT	CSARPPDRPSTDTQYF	TRBD1	TRBJ2-3	TRBV20-1	many
TGCGCCAGCAGCGCACGGACAGCCGGAGAGACCCAGTACTTC	CASSARTAGETQYF	-	TRBJ2-5	TRBV5-1	many
TGTGCCAGCAGAAGTCCCCGGGACTTGCTTACGACCCAGTACTTC	CASRSPRDLLTTQYF	-	TRBJ2-5	TRBV28	many
TGCGCCAGCAGCGCAGACAGGGCCTCTAGGGCTTTCTTT	CASSADRASRAFF	TRBD1	TRBJ1-1	TRBV5-1	many